This T cell receptor beta chain was recorded in a study of blood T cell repertoires in COVID-19. About the research overall: The origin of the acute and convalescent COVID-19 samples was the United States, Italy and Spain. PBMCs, B-cell-depleted T cells, or T cells provided the cDNA or gDNA that made up the material.

V lost 2 bases, J lost 7 bases, and 15 bases lay in between. This CDR3 spans 16 amino acids. Germline V gives CDR1 LGHDT, CDR2 YNNKEL (reference sequence). Original data processing: Amplification of reference gene primers was used by the study to estimate nucleated cell counts. Assay: immunoSEQ multiplex PCR; the TCRdb copy retains only in-frame clones and omits some. That table furnishes V, J and clone size, whereas the DNA furnished D and trimming. The sample records around 300,000 clones, 89% being singletons. The specimen was peripheral blood. The clonotype was recovered from a woman aged 40 to 50 who had recovered from COVID-19. This chain connects TRBV3-1 (or the pseudogene TRBV3-2) to TRBJ1-6; perhaps TRBD1 as D (5 bases). The CDR3 nucleotides read TGTGCCAGCAGCCAACCCCGGGGCGGGAAGAATTCACCCCTCCACTTT. This encodes CASSQPRGGKNSPLHF.